Below are 20 T cell receptor beta chains sequenced from a single sample in a study of blood T cell repertoires in COVID-19. Libraries were prepared by immunoSEQ multiplex PCR; TCRdb keeps only in-frame clonotypes and omits some of them. The data contain 150,000 to 200,000 clones, approximately 80% of them seen just once; the ten biggest clones take up roughly a tenth. Material: peripheral blood. All receptors come from a human donor in a cohort sampled during active COVID-19.

The chain couples TRBV27 to TRBJ1-2; tentative D call: TRBD1 (6 bases). Germline V CDR1 and CDR2: MNHEY, SMNVEV (reference sequence). V dropped 3 bases and J dropped 10 bases, with 15 bases sitting between them. The CDR3 spans 13 residues. The CDR3, as DNA: TGTGCCAGCAGTTTGTCAGGGGCAGCAGTCTACACCTTC. Translated, it gives CASSLSGAAVYTF.

For the CDR3, the DNA is TGTGCCATCAGTGAGTCGAAAGGCAGGGGGGCTCCCAACGAGCAGTACTTC. Protein sequence: CAISESKGRGAPNEQYF. The chain is built from TRBV10-3 and TRBJ2-7, with a weak D call TRBD1 (7 bases). Germline CDR1 is ENHRY and CDR2 is SYGVKD. Deletions cut 0 bases from V and 5 bases from J, with 20 bases between. The CDR3 has 17 residues.

The V and J genes are TRBV27 and TRBJ2-3; 10 bases align to TRBD2. The germline V gene encodes CDR1 MNHEY and CDR2 SMNVEV (reference sequence). The CDR3 sequence is 16 residues long. Trimming removed 4 bases from V and 0 bases from J; junction bases left unmatched: 4. The CDR3 DNA is TGTGCCAGCAGTTCCCTAGCGGGGGCTAGCACAGATACGCAGTATTTT. It yields the protein CASSSLAGASTDTQYF.

This clone was detected only once. The V gene is TRBV7-2, the J gene TRBJ2-3; perhaps TRBD1 as D (6 bases). CDR1 and CDR2 from the germline V gene are SGHTA and FQGNSA. V lost 1 base to trimming and J lost 9 bases, with 14 bases between them. This CDR3 region has 14 residues. The DNA for the CDR3 is TGTGCCAGCAGCTTAGACAGCGGAACAGGGACGCAGTATTTT. Translation gives CASSLDSGTGTQYF.

The chain uses TRBV6-6 and TRBJ2-5, with D hard to call. Deletions cut 6 bases from V and 5 bases from J, with 7 bases between. Germline V gives CDR1 MNHNY, CDR2 SVGAGI (reference sequence). The CDR3 length is 11 residues. For the CDR3, the DNA is TGTGCCAGCAGCCCCCTGGAGACCCAGTACTTC. The encoded protein is CASSPLETQYF.

The J gene is TRBJ2-4, the V gene TRBV14, with D possibly matching TRBD1 (6 bases). Germline CDR1 SGHDN, CDR2 FVKESK. CDR3 length: 17 amino acids. Trimming pared 2 bases from V and 7 bases from J, leaving 21 bases between. The CDR3 reads CASSQKNRGQPWNIQYF. CDR3 in DNA: TGTGCCAGCAGCCAAAAAAATCGGGGACAACCCTGGAACATTCAGTACTTC.

This clone appeared a few times. The rearrangement joins TRBV7-2 to TRBJ1-5; TRBD1 might be the D (5 bases). There are 12 residues in the CDR3. The V gene lost 2 bases and the J gene lost 6 bases, with 5 bases spanning the gap. Germline loops: CDR1 SGHTA, CDR2 FQGNSA. Here the CDR3 DNA reads TGTGCCAGCAGCTTAAGGGGTCAGCCCCAGCATTTT. Protein: CASSLRGQPQHF.

This clone has a handful of counts. J is TRBJ1-1 and V is TRBV5-1; 7 nucleotides align to TRBD1. The length of the CDR3 is 15 residues. The V segment lost 4 bases and the J segment 3 bases; nucleotides outside the gene matches: 9. The V gene's germline CDR1 is SGHRS and CDR2 YFSETQ. The CDR3 loop is CASSPQTGRDTEAFF. The CDR3 DNA sequence: TGCGCCAGCAGCCCCCAGACAGGGCGGGACACTGAAGCTTTCTTT.

The V call is TRBV30, the J call TRBJ1-1, with D uncertain. The ends were cut back, 5 bases at V and 7 bases at J, with 14 bases in the middle. This CDR3 comprises 12 residues. Germline loops: CDR1 GTSNPN, CDR2 SVGIG (reference sequence). The CDR3 protein is CAWDAGALEAFF. In DNA form, the CDR3 reads TGTGCCTGGGACGCGGGAGCCCTTGAAGCTTTCTTT.

This chain uses TRBV14 with TRBJ1-2, with TRBD1 as a possible D gene (6 bases). V lost 4 bases and J 7 bases, leaving 16 bases between the germline ends. This CDR3 is 14 amino acids long. Germline values: CDR1 SGHDN, CDR2 FVKESK. The DNA for the CDR3 is TGTGCCAGCAGCCCCCATCAGGGGTTACGTGGCTACACCTTC. Translating gives CASSPHQGLRGYTF.

The V and J genes are TRBV24-1 and TRBJ2-2, with 8 nucleotides matching TRBD1. With V trimmed by 4 bases and J by 5 bases, 8 bases remained unmatched. CDR1 is KGHDR, CDR2 SFDVKD, per germline. This CDR3 comprises 16 residues. The CDR3 sequence is CATSDRGQGETGELFF. The CDR3 DNA follows: TGTGCCACCAGTGACCGTGGACAGGGAGAGACCGGGGAGCTGTTTTTT.

The chain joins TRBV7-9 to TRBJ1-6; 7 bases are a match to TRBD1. Per germline, CDR1 SEHNR and CDR2 FQNEAQ (reference sequence). With 5 bases clipped from V and 15 bases from J, the junction kept 10 bases outside the gene matches. The length of the CDR3 is 13 residues. DNA for the CDR3: TGTGCCAGCAGCCCCCCGACAGGGTTTCGCCTCCACTTT. The encoded protein is CASSPPTGFRLHF.

CDR3 sequence: CASSHGLAGSTDTQYF. CDR3 in DNA: TGTGCCAGCAGCCACGGACTAGCGGGGTCCACAGATACGCAGTATTTT. J is TRBJ2-3 and V is TRBV6-2 or TRBV6-3, with 12 nucleotides matching TRBD2. The CDR3 spans 16 residues. Germline assignment: CDR1 MNHEY and CDR2 SVGEGT. V was clipped by 6 bases and J by 2 bases; unmatched bases: 6.

The chain has TRBV25-1 and TRBJ1-1; D is perhaps TRBD1 (5 bases). Deletions cut 6 bases from V and 9 bases from J, with 14 bases between. Per germline, CDR1 MGHDK and CDR2 SYGVNS. The CDR3 extends over 12 amino acids. CDR3 loop: CASRLAGMKAFF. CDR3 nucleotides: TGTGCCAGCAGACTGGCAGGGATGAAAGCTTTCTTT.

CDR3 nucleotide sequence: TGTGCCAGCAGTTACGGAGGGCCGAATGGTGAGCAGTTCTTC. Protein: CASSYGGPNGEQFF. The rearrangement joins TRBV6-2 or TRBV6-3 to TRBJ2-1, with D perhaps matching TRBD2 (6 bases). The CDR3 covers 14 residues. V lost 2 bases and J 9 bases, leaving 14 bases between the germline ends. CDR1 and CDR2 (germline): MNHEY, SVGEGT.

The rearrangement joins TRBV18 to TRBJ1-3; no firm D call. Germline CDR1 and CDR2: KGHSH and LQKENI. CDR3 length equals 16 residues. V was trimmed by 2 bases and J by 2 bases, leaving 13 bases between them. As DNA, the CDR3 is TGTGCCAGCTCACCATACACGGGTAGTCCTGGAAACACCATATATTTT. Protein: CASSPYTGSPGNTIYF.

The chain employs TRBV20-1 and TRBJ2-5; possibly TRBD1 for D (5 bases). Germline assignment: CDR1 DFQATT and CDR2 SNEGSKA (reference sequence). The CDR3 runs to 11 residues. Trimming cost V 5 bases and J 12 bases, with 16 bases left between them. The CDR3, as DNA: TGCAGTGCTGGACCCTCGACAGCCGAGTACTTC. This gives the protein CSAGPSTAEYF.

In its sample, this clone was seen once. The V call is TRBV28, the J call TRBJ2-7; a possible D gene is TRBD1 (7 bases). CDR1 MDHEN and CDR2 SYDVKM come from the germline V gene. V was cut by 5 bases and J by 4 bases, with 21 bases left in between. The CDR3 length is 16 residues. CDR3 nucleotides: TGTGCCAGCAGTCCCTGGGACCGGAGGGGGCAGTACGAGCAGTACTTC. It encodes CASSPWDRRGQYEQYF.

The table lists this clone with a count of one. This chain connects TRBV7-3 to TRBJ1-6, with D perhaps TRBD1 (5 bases). V was cut by 3 bases and J by 8 bases, with 11 bases left in between. The CDR3 runs to 14 residues. Germline V lookup: CDR1 SGHTA, CDR2 FQGTGA. The CDR3 protein is CASSFGREDSPLHF. CDR3 DNA: TGTGCCAGCAGCTTCGGCAGGGAGGATTCACCCCTCCACTTT.

This clone was found a few times. V usage is TRBV7-9 and J usage is TRBJ2-1; 10 nucleotides agree with TRBD2. The CDR3 has 17 amino acids. The germline V gene encodes CDR1 SEHNR and CDR2 FQNEAQ (reference sequence). Unmatched junction bases numbered 5, after V lost 3 bases and J lost 0 bases. Here the CDR3 DNA reads TGTGCCAGCAGCTTCTTCCCTAGCGGGAGCTCCTACAATGAGCAGTTCTTC. Translation gives CASSFFPSGSSYNEQFF.